Listed below are T cell receptor beta chains from one sample, sequenced in a study of cytomegalovirus exposure and HLA in healthy donors. Repertoires were generated with immunoSEQ multiplex PCR, while TCRdb's copy carries only in-frame clones and drops some. The data show approximately 150,000 clones, with 80% to 90% seen just once and more than 3.5% held by the top ten. Sequencing used PBMCs. These receptors originate from a woman aged 40-49 years in good health and CMV-seropositive. The conserved cysteine and the conserved F or W are not part of the CDR3 here. A D gene is named only where the DNA matches it firmly. Clone size is shown for a subset of rows, as once, few, many or a class of expanded clone.

v_gene	abundance	d_gene	j_gene	CDR3aa
TRBV18	few	TRBD1	TRBJ2-3	ASSNSAQGTGEDTQY
TRBV7-2	NA	TRBD2	TRBJ2-5	ASSLSGGAETQY
TRBV27	NA	TRBD1	TRBJ1-3	ASSSPRDRGPRPSGNTIY
TRBV27	once	NA	TRBJ1-1	ASKQDLGTEAF
TRBV5-4	NA	TRBD2	TRBJ2-5	ASSGLAGQETQY
TRBV5-8	NA	NA	TRBJ1-3	ASGLIGGTGHSGNTIY
TRBV29-1	NA	NA	TRBJ2-3	SAQEGSTDTQY
TRBV15	once	TRBD1	TRBJ2-7	ATSADRGIKY
TRBV15	NA	NA	TRBJ1-2	ATSRVTDYGYT
TRBV10-2	NA	TRBD1	TRBJ1-2	ASSEEDRSYGYT
TRBV28	NA	TRBD1	TRBJ2-1	AAQGDRPNEQF
TRBV19	NA	TRBD1	TRBJ1-2	ASSMGQGSNGYT
TRBV9	NA	NA	TRBJ1-3	ASSGGGSGNTIY
TRBV5-1	NA	TRBD1	TRBJ1-2	ASSSPGTGHGYT
TRBV6-1	NA	TRBD2	TRBJ2-5	ASSGMGLAGGRQETQY